This T cell receptor beta chain was identified in a study of blood T cell repertoires in COVID-19. This table comes from immunoSEQ multiplex PCR, and its TCRdb copy is limited to in-frame clones, with some not included. The sample has over 250,000 clones, 80% to 90% seen once; the top ten hold about 10%. This clone was observed once. V lost 10 bases to trimming and J lost 5 bases, with 23 bases between them. The length of the CDR3 is 15 residues. Germline lookup yields CDR1 LNHDA and CDR2 SQIVND (reference sequence). This chain connects TRBV19 to TRBJ1-2; perhaps TRBD1 as D (6 bases). The sequence was collected from an older woman with acute or convalescent COVID-19. The sample was peripheral blood. Here the CDR3 reads CATREDRRSLYGYTF. As DNA, the CDR3 is TGTGCCACTAGGGAGGACAGAAGATCCCTTTATGGCTACACCTTC.